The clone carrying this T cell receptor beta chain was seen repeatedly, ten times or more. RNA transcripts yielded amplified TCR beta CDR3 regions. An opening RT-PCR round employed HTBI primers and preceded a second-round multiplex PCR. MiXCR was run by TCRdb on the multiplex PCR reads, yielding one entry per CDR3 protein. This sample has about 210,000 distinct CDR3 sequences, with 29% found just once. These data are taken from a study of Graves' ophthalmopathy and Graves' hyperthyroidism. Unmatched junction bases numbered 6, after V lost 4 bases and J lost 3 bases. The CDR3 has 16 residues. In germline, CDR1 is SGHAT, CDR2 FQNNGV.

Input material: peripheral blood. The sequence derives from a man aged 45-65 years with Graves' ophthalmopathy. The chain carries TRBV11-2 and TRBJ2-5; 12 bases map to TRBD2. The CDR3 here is CASSSLTSGSKETQYF. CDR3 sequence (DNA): TGTGCCAGCAGCTCACTGACTAGCGGGAGCAAAGAGACCCAGTACTTC.